This TCR beta chain was profiled in a study of CD8 T cells in ankylosing spondylitis. Overall study results and limits: What seemed typical of ankylosing spondylitis blood was a TCR beta motif built from about eight highly homologous variants. CD8+ by phenotype, disease-linked clones were relatively rare in peripheral blood. Disease-linked clones were reportedly significantly enriched in matched ankylosing spondylitis synovial fluid.

It was by quantitative 5'-RACE with molecular barcodes that TCR beta libraries were made. From the 5' RACE reads, TCRdb called clonotypes with MiXCR, one entry per CDR3 protein. Among about 360,000 distinct CDR3 sequences, 20% were seen once, and the ten largest hold 10% to 15%. This CDR3 region has 16 residues. Germline V gives CDR1 SGHAT, CDR2 FQNNGV. After removal of 5 bases from V and 10 bases from J, the junction contained 14 bases not matched to a gene. This clonotype was seen a handful of times. Its antigen is as yet unknown. Sequenced input: blood, either unsorted or a sorted T cell fraction (not recorded which). This chain connects TRBV11-2 to TRBJ2-3, with 11 bases that match TRBD2. This clonotype was sampled from a male donor with ankylosing spondylitis or in good health (not recorded which). The CDR3 here is CASSPRLAGPTGPQYF. The CDR3 bases are TGTGCCAGCAGCCCAAGACTAGCGGGGCCGACGGGTCCGCAGTATTTT.